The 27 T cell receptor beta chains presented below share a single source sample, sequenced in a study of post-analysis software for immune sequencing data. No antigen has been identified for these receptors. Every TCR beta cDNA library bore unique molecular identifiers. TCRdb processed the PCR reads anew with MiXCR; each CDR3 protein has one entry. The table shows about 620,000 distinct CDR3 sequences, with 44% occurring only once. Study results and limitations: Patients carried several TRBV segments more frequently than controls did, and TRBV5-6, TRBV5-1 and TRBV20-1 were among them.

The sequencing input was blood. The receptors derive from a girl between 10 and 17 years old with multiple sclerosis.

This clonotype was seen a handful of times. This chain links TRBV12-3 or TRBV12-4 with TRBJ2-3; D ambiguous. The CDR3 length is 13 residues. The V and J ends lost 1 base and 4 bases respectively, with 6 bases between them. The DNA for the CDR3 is TGTGCCAGCAGTTTAGAATTGCCAGATACGCAGTATTTT. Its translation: CASSLELPDTQYF.

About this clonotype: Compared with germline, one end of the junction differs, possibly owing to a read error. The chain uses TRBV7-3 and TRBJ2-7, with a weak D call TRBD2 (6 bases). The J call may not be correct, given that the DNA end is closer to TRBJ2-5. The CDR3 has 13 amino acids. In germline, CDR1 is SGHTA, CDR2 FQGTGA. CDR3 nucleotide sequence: TGTGCCGGCAGCTTAATTGGGGGGGAGACCCAGTACTTC. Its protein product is CAGSLIGGETQYF.

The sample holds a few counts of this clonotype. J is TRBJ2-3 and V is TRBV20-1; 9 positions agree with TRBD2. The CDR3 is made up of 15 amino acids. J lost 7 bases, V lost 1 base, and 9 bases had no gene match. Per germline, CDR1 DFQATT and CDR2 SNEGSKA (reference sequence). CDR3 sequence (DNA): TGCAGTGCTAGAGTCTCGGCGGGGGGGCTTTATACGCAGTATTTT. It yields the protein CSARVSAGGLYTQYF.

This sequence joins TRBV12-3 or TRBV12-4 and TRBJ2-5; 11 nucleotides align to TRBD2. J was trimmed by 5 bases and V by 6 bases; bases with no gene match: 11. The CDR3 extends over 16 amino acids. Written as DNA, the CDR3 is TGTGCCAGCAGCTACTTTAGCGGGGGGGCCGGCGAGACCCAGTACTTC. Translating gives CASSYFSGGAGETQYF.

The CDR3 DNA follows: TGTGCCAGCAGCTTAGTGACAGGGAGGTATCAAGAGACCCAGTACTTC. It specifies CASSLVTGRYQETQYF. This rearrangement joins TRBV7-2 to TRBJ2-5; D may be TRBD1 (7 bases). Trimming removed 1 base at V and 2 bases at J, with 14 bases between. From germline, CDR1 is SGHTA and CDR2 FQGNSA. CDR3 size: 16 residues.

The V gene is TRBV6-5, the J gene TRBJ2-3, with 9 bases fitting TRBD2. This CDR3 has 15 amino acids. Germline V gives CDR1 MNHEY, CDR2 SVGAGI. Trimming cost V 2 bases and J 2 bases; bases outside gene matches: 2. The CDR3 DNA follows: TGTGCCAGCAGTTACCTAGCGGGGTACACAGATACGCAGTATTTT. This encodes CASSYLAGYTDTQYF.

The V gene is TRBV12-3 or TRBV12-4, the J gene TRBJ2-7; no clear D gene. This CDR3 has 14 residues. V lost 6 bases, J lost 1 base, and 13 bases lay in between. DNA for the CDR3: TGTGCCAGCAGCGTTGTTTTAGGGTCCTACGAGCAGTACTTC. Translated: CASSVVLGSYEQYF.

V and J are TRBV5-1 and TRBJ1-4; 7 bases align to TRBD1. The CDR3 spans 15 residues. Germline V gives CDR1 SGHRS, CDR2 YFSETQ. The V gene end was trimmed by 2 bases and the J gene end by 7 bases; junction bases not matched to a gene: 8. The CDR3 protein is CASSFGQVKTEKLFF. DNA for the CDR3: TGCGCCAGCAGCTTCGGACAGGTGAAGACTGAAAAACTGTTTTTT.

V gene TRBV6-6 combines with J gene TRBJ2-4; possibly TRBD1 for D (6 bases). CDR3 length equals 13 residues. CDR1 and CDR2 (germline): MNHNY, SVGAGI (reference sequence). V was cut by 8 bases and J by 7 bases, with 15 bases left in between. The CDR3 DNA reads TGTGCCAGCGGCCCCTACAGGGAGAACATTCAGTACTTC. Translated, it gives CASGPYRENIQYF.

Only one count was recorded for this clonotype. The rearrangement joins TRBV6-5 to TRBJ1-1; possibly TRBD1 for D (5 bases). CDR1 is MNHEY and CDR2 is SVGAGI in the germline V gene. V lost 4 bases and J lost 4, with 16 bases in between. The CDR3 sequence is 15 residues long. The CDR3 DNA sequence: TGTGCCAGCAGTTCTCAGGGTTACGGGTTCACTGAAGCTTTCTTT. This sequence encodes CASSSQGYGFTEAFF.

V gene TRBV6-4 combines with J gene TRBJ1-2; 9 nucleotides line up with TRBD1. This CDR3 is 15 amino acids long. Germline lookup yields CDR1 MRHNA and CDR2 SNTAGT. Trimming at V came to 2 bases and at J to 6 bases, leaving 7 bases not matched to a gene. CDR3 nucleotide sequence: TGTGCCAGCAGTGACCCCTTAACAGGGGGCGATGGCTACACCTTC. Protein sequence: CASSDPLTGGDGYTF.

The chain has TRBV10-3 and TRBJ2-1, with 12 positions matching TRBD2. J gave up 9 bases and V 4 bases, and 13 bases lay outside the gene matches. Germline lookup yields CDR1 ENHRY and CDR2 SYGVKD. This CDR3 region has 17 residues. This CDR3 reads CAISVSSGRANEGEQFF. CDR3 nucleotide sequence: TGTGCCATCAGTGTATCTAGCGGGAGGGCCAATGAGGGTGAGCAGTTCTTC.

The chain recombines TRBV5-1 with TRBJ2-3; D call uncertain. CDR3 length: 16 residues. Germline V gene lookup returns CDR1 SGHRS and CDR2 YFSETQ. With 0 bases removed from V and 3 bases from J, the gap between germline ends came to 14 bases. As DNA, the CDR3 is TGCGCCAGCAGCTTGGGAAATTCGCGCGAGACAGATACGCAGTATTTT. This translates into CASSLGNSRETDTQYF.

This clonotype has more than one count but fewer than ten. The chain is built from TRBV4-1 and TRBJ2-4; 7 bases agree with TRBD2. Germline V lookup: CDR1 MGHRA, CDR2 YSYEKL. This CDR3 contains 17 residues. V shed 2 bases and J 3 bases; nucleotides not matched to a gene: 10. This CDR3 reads CASSQPTEGRDKNIQYF. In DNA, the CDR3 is TGCGCCAGCAGCCAACCCACCGAGGGGAGGGACAAAAACATTCAGTACTTC.

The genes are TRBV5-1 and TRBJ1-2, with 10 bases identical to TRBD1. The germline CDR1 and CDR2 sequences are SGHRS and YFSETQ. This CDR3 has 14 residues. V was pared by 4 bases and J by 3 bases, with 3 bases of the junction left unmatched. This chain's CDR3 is CASSVGQGDYGYTF. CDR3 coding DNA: TGCGCCAGCAGCGTAGGACAGGGGGACTATGGCTACACCTTC.

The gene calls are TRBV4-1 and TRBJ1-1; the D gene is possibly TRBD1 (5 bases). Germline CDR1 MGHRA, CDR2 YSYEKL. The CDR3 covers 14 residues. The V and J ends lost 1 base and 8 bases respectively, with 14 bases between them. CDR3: CASSQVVPGREAFF. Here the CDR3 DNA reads TGCGCCAGCAGCCAAGTGGTCCCGGGACGCGAAGCTTTCTTT.

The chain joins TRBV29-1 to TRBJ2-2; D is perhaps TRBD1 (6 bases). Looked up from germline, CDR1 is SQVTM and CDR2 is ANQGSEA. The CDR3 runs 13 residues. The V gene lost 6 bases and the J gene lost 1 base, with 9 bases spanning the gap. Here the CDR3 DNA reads TGCAGCGTCCCGGACAGGAACACCGGGGAGCTGTTTTTT. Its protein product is CSVPDRNTGELFF.

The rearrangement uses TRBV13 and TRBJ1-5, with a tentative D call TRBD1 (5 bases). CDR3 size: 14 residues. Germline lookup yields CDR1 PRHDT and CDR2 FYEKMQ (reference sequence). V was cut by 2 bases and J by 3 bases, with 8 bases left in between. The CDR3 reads CASSLHRSNQPQHF. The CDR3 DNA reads TGTGCCAGCAGCTTACACAGGTCCAATCAGCCCCAGCATTTT.

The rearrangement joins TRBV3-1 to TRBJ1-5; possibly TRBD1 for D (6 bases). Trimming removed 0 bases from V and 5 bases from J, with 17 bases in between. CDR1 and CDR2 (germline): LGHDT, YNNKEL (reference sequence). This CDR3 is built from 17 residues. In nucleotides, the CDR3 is TGTGCCAGCAGCCAAGACCTTCCCGGGACACAGGATCAGCCCCAGCATTTT. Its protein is CASSQDLPGTQDQPQHF. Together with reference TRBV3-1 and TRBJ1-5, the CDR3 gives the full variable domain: DTAVSQTPKYLVTQMGNDKSIKCEQNLGHDTMYWYKQDSKKFLKIMFSYNNKELIINETVPNRFSPKSPDKAHLNLHINSLELGDSAVYFCASSQDLPGTQDQPQHFGDGTRLSIL.

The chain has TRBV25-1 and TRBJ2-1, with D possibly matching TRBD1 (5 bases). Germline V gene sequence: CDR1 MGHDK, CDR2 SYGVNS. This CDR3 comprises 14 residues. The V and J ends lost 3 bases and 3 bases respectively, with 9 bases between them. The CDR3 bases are TGTGCCAGCAGTGACTCCAGGGTCTACAATGAGCAGTTCTTC. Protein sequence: CASSDSRVYNEQFF.

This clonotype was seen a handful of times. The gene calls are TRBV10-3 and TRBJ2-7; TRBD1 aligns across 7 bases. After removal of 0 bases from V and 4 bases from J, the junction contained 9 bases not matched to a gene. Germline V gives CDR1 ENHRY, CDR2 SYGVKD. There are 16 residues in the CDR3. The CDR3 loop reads CAISESMGQSLYEQYF. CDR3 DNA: TGTGCCATCAGTGAGTCAATGGGACAGAGCTTATACGAGCAGTACTTC.

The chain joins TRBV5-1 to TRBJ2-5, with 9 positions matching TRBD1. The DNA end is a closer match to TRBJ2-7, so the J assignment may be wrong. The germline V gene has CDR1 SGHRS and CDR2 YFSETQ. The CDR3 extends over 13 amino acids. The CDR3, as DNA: TGCGCCAGCAGCCGACAGGGGGTGAGCGAGCAGTACTTC. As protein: CASSRQGVSEQYF.

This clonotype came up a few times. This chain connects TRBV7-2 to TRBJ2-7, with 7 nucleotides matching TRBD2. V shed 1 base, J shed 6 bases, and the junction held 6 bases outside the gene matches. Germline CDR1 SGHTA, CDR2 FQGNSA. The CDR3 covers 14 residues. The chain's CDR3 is CASSLGGSRSEQYF. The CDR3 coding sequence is TGTGCCAGCAGCTTAGGCGGGAGTCGTAGCGAGCAGTACTTC.

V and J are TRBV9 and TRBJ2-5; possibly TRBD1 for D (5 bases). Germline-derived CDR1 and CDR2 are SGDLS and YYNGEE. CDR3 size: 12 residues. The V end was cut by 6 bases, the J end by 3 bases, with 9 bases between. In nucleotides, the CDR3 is TGTGCCAGCAACTCAGGGAAAGAGACCCAGTACTTC. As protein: CASNSGKETQYF.

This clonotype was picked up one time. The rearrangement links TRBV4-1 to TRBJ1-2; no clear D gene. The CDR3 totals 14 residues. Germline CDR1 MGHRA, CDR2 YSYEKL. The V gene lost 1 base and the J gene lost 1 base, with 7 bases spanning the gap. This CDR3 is CASSQVADNYGYTF. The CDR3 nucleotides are TGCGCCAGCAGCCAAGTCGCAGATAACTATGGCTACACCTTC.

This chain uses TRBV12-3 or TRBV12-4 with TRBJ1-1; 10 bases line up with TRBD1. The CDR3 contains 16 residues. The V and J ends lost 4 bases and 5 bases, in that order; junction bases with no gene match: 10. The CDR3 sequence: CASSSRTGGLRTEAFF. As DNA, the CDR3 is TGTGCCAGCAGTTCCCGGACAGGGGGTTTGCGAACTGAAGCTTTCTTT.

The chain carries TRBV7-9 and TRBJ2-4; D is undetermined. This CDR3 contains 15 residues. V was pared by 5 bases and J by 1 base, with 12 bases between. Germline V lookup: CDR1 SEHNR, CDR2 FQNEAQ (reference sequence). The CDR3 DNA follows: TGTGCCAGCAGCCCCGTGTCTTGGGCCAAAAACATTCAGTACTTC. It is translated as CASSPVSWAKNIQYF.